Listed here is a single TCR beta chain. Per the study methods: Amplification of reference gene primers was used by the study to estimate nucleated cell counts. The repertoire was sequenced with immunoSEQ multiplex PCR; TCRdb's copy has only in-frame clones and lacks some. V and J calls plus clone size are reproduced from that table; the DNA served to infer D and trimming. Of roughly 200,000 clones listed, just under 80% were seen once; the top ten hold around 2.8%. This entry comes from a study of blood T cell repertoires in COVID-19. Study summary: COVID-19 samples from acute and convalescent phases originated in the United States, Italy and Spain. Sources were T cells, B-cell-depleted T cells, or PBMCs; the material itself was cDNA or gDNA.

CDR1 and CDR2 (germline): SQVTM, ANQGSEA. V lost 0 bases, J lost 9 bases, and 15 bases lay in between. The CDR3 is 13 residues long. Source material: peripheral blood. The rearrangement uses TRBV29-1 and TRBJ2-7, with D possibly matching TRBD1 (6 bases). The clonotype was recovered from a woman aged 80 or over with active or convalescent COVID-19. The CDR3 sequence: CSVEEQQGNWQYF. The CDR3, as DNA: TGCAGCGTTGAAGAGCAACAGGGTAATTGGCAGTACTTC.